The 25 T cell receptor beta chains in this list originate from one sample, sequenced in a study of Ad26.COV2.S vaccination and SARS-CoV-2 variants (dated by TCRdb to the early 2020s). The meaning of the sample's treatment or condition label: around 19 received Ad26.COV2.S at low or high dose, single or two shots; several received placebo; per-sample allocation not given. Repertoires of vaccine and placebo recipients were sequenced from samples collected on day 63 after the first injection. The library was produced with the immunoSEQ multiplex PCR assay. TCRdb obtained this table from immuneACCESS and retained in-frame rearrangements with V and J assigned. These tables miss some clones; where compared with another copy, unresolved V genes account for less than half of the shortfall, and the remainder is unexplained. The sample table records about 330,000 clones; under 90% of these occur just once. 4.5% to 5.5% of the sample belongs to the ten largest clones.

Sequencing used peripheral blood, obtained in a trial of Ad26.COV2.S vaccine versus placebo. The receptors originated from a person between 18 and 65 years old who received the Ad26.COV2.S COVID-19 vaccine or a placebo.

The chain links TRBV7-2 to TRBJ1-1, with 11 bases lining up with TRBD1. Germline trimming cut 5 bases from V and 0 bases from J; bases unmatched to any gene: 8. CDR3 size: 17 residues. Germline loops: CDR1 SGHTA, CDR2 FQGNSA. CDR3 coding DNA: TGTGCCAGCAGCGGACAGGGGGCGAACCCCATGAACACTGAAGCTTTCTTT. Residues: CASSGQGANPMNTEAFF.

The rearrangement links TRBV7-3 to TRBJ2-5; 7 bases match TRBD2. The CDR3 length is 16 residues. V lost 5 bases, J lost 9 bases, and 18 bases stayed unmatched. CDR1 and CDR2 from the germline V gene are SGHTA and FQGTGA. DNA of the CDR3: TGTGCCAGCAGCATCGAATTTAGCGGGTCCGGTGGGGCCCAGTACTTC. Translating it yields CASSIEFSGSGGAQYF.

The rearrangement uses TRBV29-1 and TRBJ2-1; D not resolved. V lost 0 bases to trimming and J lost 6 bases, with 3 bases between them. Germline V gives CDR1 SQVTM, CDR2 ANQGSEA. This CDR3 comprises 11 residues. CDR3 amino acids: CSVEDINEQFF. CDR3 nucleotides: TGCAGCGTTGAAGATATCAATGAGCAGTTCTTC.

This chain uses TRBV6-2 or TRBV6-3 with TRBJ1-4; D unclear. Trimming took off 6 bases at V and 5 bases at J, with 10 bases between the two ends. The CDR3 covers 13 residues. The germline CDR1 and CDR2 sequences are MNHEY and SVGEGT. CDR3 DNA: TGTGCCAGCAGCCCCCGTCCGAATGAAAAACTGTTTTTT. Translating gives CASSPRPNEKLFF.

The chain employs TRBV6-1 and TRBJ1-5; D not resolved. Germline V gene sequence: CDR1 MNHNS, CDR2 SASEGT. This CDR3 spans 13 amino acids. V lost 2 bases and J lost 2, with 4 bases in between. The CDR3 bases are TGTGCCAGCAGTGAATGGGGCAATCAGCCCCAGCATTTT. This encodes CASSEWGNQPQHF.

This clone has a single count. The gene calls are TRBV25-1 and TRBJ1-2, with D hard to call. The CDR3 contains 15 residues. Trimming took 0 bases from V and 4 from J, leaving 12 bases between them. The V gene's germline CDR1 is MGHDK and CDR2 SYGVNS. DNA of the CDR3: TGTGCCAGCAGTGAATACAAGGGATTTAGCTATGGCTACACCTTC. This translates into CASSEYKGFSYGYTF.

The rearrangement links TRBV24-1 to TRBJ2-5; perhaps TRBD2 as D (5 bases). In germline, CDR1 is KGHDR, CDR2 SFDVKD. The CDR3 length is 13 residues. The V end was cut by 5 bases, the J end by 5 bases, with 11 bases between. CDR3: CATSAAGVETQYF. The CDR3 nucleotides read TGTGCCACCAGTGCGGCGGGCGTCGAGACCCAGTACTTC.

In DNA, the CDR3 is TGTGCCAGCAGCTCCCGGGAGGGGACGTTGAATGAGCAGTTCTTC. It yields the protein CASSSREGTLNEQFF. This chain connects TRBV11-3 to TRBJ2-1, with 8 positions matching TRBD2. This CDR3 is 15 amino acids long. Germline V lookup: CDR1 SGHNT, CDR2 YENEEA. Trimming cost V 4 bases and J 7 bases; bases outside gene matches: 9.

This chain joins TRBV7-2 and TRBJ1-2; D gene ambiguous. The V end was cut by 5 bases, the J end by 7 bases, with 17 bases between. The CDR3 has 14 amino acids. Germline V gene data show CDR1 as SGHTA and CDR2 as FQGNSA. The CDR3 nucleotides read TGTGCCAGCAGCGCGTTAACAGAATTCGGTGGCTACACCTTC. As protein: CASSALTEFGGYTF.

This chain links TRBV2 with TRBJ1-2, with a weak D call TRBD1 (5 bases). Deletions cut 5 bases from V and 4 bases from J, with 11 bases between. CDR3 length: 13 residues. Per germline, CDR1 SNHLY and CDR2 FYNNEI. CDR3 sequence: CASSSGSLYGYTF. CDR3 sequence (DNA): TGTGCCAGCAGTTCAGGGTCCCTCTATGGCTACACCTTC.

V usage is TRBV4-1 and J usage is TRBJ2-5; D is uncertain. The V gene's germline CDR1 is MGHRA and CDR2 YSYEKL. Trimming left V 0 bases short and J 1 base short, with 6 bases between. CDR3 length: 14 residues. Here the CDR3 reads CASSQDTTQETQYF. CDR3 coding DNA: TGCGCCAGCAGCCAAGACACAACCCAAGAGACCCAGTACTTC.

Concerning this clone itself: One end of the junction fails to match germline, which may point to a read error. This chain links TRBV5-6 with TRBJ2-1, with 8 bases lining up with TRBD2. CDR3 length: 13 amino acids. Germline V gene lookup returns CDR1 SGHDT and CDR2 YYEEEE. The CDR3 protein is CASSLREGLLVIF. The CDR3 DNA is TGTGCCAGCAGCTTGCGGGAGGGCCTGTTAGTGATCTTC.

The CDR3 DNA sequence: TGTGCCAGCAGCTTAGGGGACAGGGTTAGCAATCAGCCCCAGCATTTT. Its translation is CASSLGDRVSNQPQHF. The chain joins TRBV7-2 to TRBJ1-5, with 9 bases that match TRBD1. This CDR3 spans 16 amino acids. V lost 1 base and J lost 0; bases outside the gene matches: 1. Per the germline V gene, CDR1 is SGHTA and CDR2 is FQGNSA. Full variable domain (outside the CDR3, taken from reference TRBV7-2 and TRBJ1-5): GAGVSQSPSNKVTEKGKDVELRCDPISGHTALYWYRQSLGQGLEFLIYFQGNSAPDKSGLPSDRFSAERTGGSVSTLTIQRTQQEDSAVYLCASSLGDRVSNQPQHFGDGTRLSIL.

The rearrangement uses TRBV5-8 and TRBJ1-1; no firm D call. The germline V gene has CDR1 SGHTS and CDR2 YDEGEE. Trimming took 1 base from V and 8 from J, leaving 15 bases between them. The CDR3 has 14 residues. The CDR3 DNA sequence: TGTGCCAGCAGCTTGCCGTCAGCCTCGGGGGAAGCTTTCTTT. This translates into CASSLPSASGEAFF.

The chain has TRBV4-3 and TRBJ1-1; D ambiguous. This CDR3 has 18 residues. Germline loops: CDR1 LGHNA, CDR2 YSLEER. Trimming took off 2 bases at V and 3 bases at J, with 22 bases between the two ends. CDR3 region: CASSQFILGGGTDTEAFF. CDR3 nucleotides: TGCGCCAGCAGCCAATTCATATTGGGTGGTGGTACTGACACTGAAGCTTTCTTT.

On this clone itself: Within the sample, other DNA sequences also encode this same CDR3. The genes are TRBV5-4 and TRBJ1-4; D is uncertain. V was shortened by 0 bases and J by 0 bases, with 6 bases between the two germline ends. CDR1 SGHNT and CDR2 YYREEE come from the germline V gene (reference sequence). This CDR3 contains 15 residues. The chain's CDR3 is CASSLGGATNEKLFF. The CDR3 nucleotides are TGTGCCAGCAGCTTGGGTGGGGCAACTAATGAAAAACTGTTTTTT. The whole variable domain, remainder taken from reference TRBV5-4 and TRBJ1-4, is ETGVTQSPTHLIKTRGQQVTLRCSSQSGHNTVSWYQQALGQGPQFIFQYYREEENGRGNFPPRFSGLQFPNYSSELNVNALELDDSALYLCASSLGGATNEKLFFGSGTQLSVL.

The gene calls are TRBV14 and TRBJ1-1, with 7 bases identical to TRBD1. Germline V gene lookup returns CDR1 SGHDN and CDR2 FVKESK. The CDR3 spans 16 residues. V shed 2 bases, J shed 2 bases, and the junction held 8 bases outside the gene matches. CDR3 residues: CASSQTPGTANTEAFF. The CDR3 nucleotides are TGTGCCAGCAGCCAAACTCCCGGGACAGCAAACACTGAAGCTTTCTTT.

The chain is built from TRBV6-5 and TRBJ1-2; D remains unclear. The CDR3 is made up of 14 amino acids. Germline lookup yields CDR1 MNHEY and CDR2 SVGAGI. Trimming took 5 bases from V and 0 from J, leaving 10 bases between them. The CDR3 DNA reads TGTGCCAGCAGTAGTTGGGGATCTAACTATGGCTACACCTTC. This translates into CASSSWGSNYGYTF.

In nucleotides, the CDR3 is TGTGCCAGCAGAGACTCAGGGAGCAATCAGCCCCAGCATTTT. Translation gives CASRDSGSNQPQHF. The chain has TRBV2 and TRBJ1-5; a weak D match, TRBD1 (5 bases). From germline, CDR1 is SNHLY and CDR2 FYNNEI. The V end lost 6 bases, the J end lost 1 base, and 10 bases lay between the germline ends. The CDR3 is made up of 14 amino acids.

V usage is TRBV19 and J usage is TRBJ2-2; D perhaps matches TRBD2 (6 bases). V lost 5 bases and J lost 5, with 21 bases in between. Germline loops: CDR1 LNHDA, CDR2 SQIVND (reference sequence). The CDR3 is made up of 17 amino acids. Written as DNA, the CDR3 is TGTGCCAGTAGTCCACAAGCCGGGAGTCTAGGGACCGGGGAGCTGTTTTTT. Its protein product is CASSPQAGSLGTGELFF. Filled out from reference TRBV19 and TRBJ2-2, the complete variable domain reads DGGITQSPKYLFRKEGQNVTLSCEQNLNHDAMYWYRQDPGQGLRLIYYSQIVNDFQKGDIAEGYSVSREKKESFPLTVTSAQKNPTAFYLCASSPQAGSLGTGELFFGEGSRLTVL.

The rearrangement joins TRBV6-4 to TRBJ2-3, with 8 bases identical to TRBD1. CDR3 length: 14 residues. Germline CDR1 MRHNA, CDR2 SNTAGT. Germline trimming cut 0 bases from V and 4 bases from J; bases unmatched to any gene: 0. CDR3 DNA: TGTGCCAGCAGTGACTCGACAGGGGCAGATACGCAGTATTTT. Translated: CASSDSTGADTQYF.

This clone appeared a few times. This chain joins TRBV30 and TRBJ1-5, with D uncertain. Looked up from germline, CDR1 is GTSNPN and CDR2 is SVGIG (reference sequence). The ends were cut back, 5 bases at V and 4 bases at J, with 6 bases in the middle. The CDR3 consists of 11 residues. The CDR3 region has the DNA TGTGCCTGGGGTCGTAATCAGCCCCAGCATTTT. This translates into CAWGRNQPQHF.

The chain combines TRBV11-3 with TRBJ1-2; the D gene is possibly TRBD1 (6 bases). CDR3 length equals 15 residues. The germline V and J ends were trimmed by 5 bases and 6 bases, with 19 bases remaining between them. Germline assignment: CDR1 SGHNT and CDR2 YENEEA. CDR3 in amino acids: CASSPKDRAVDGYTF. The CDR3 coding sequence is TGTGCCAGCAGCCCCAAGGACAGAGCAGTGGATGGCTACACCTTC.

The chain carries TRBV6-1 and TRBJ1-4; the D is unclear. V lost 2 bases, J lost 3 bases, and 10 bases lay in between. The CDR3 spans 15 residues. From germline, CDR1 is MNHNS and CDR2 SASEGT. The CDR3 protein is CASSEYEQANEKLFF. The CDR3 DNA reads as TGTGCCAGCAGTGAATACGAACAAGCTAATGAAAAACTGTTTTTT.

Here the CDR3 reads CASSEGGSTDTQYF. CDR3 nucleotides: TGTGCCAGCAGTGAGGGAGGGAGCACAGATACGCAGTATTTT. This chain joins TRBV2 and TRBJ2-3, with TRBD2 matching 7 bases. The CDR3 spans 14 residues. V lost 3 bases to trimming and J lost 0 bases; unmatched junction nucleotides: 0. Germline loops: CDR1 SNHLY, CDR2 FYNNEI. The full variable domain, in which reference TRBV2 and TRBJ2-3 provide the parts outside the CDR3, is EPEVTQTPSHQVTQMGQEVILRCVPISNHLYFYWYRQILGQKVEFLVSFYNNEISEKSEIFDDQFSVERPDGSNFTLKIRSTKLEDSAMYFCASSEGGSTDTQYFGPGTRLTVL.